Below are 13 T cell receptor beta chains sequenced from a single sample in a study of shared clonotypes between healthy human individuals. The method was immunoSEQ multiplex PCR; TCRdb's version includes in-frame clones alone and lacks a portion of them. The sample holds about 2.4 million clones, approximately 92% seen once. Sequencing input: naive CD4+ T cells sorted from blood. Subset meaning: CD45RA+ positively selected. The receptors here all came from a man aged 18 to 29 in good health.

The chain is built from TRBV27 and TRBJ2-5, with D perhaps TRBD2 (6 bases). This CDR3 spans 14 amino acids. Per germline, CDR1 MNHEY and CDR2 SMNVEV (reference sequence). With 5 bases removed from V and 6 bases from J, the gap between germline ends came to 16 bases. CDR3 loop: CASSPRDGGKTQYF. The DNA of the CDR3 is TGTGCCAGCAGTCCCCGAGACGGGGGAAAGACCCAGTACTTC.

CDR3 DNA: TGTGCCAGCAGCTTCGAAAGAGGGAGTAGCACAGATACGCAGTATTTT. This translates into CASSFERGSSTDTQYF. The chain couples TRBV4-2 to TRBJ2-3; TRBD2 might be the D (5 bases). The ends were cut back, 5 bases at V and 0 bases at J, with 15 bases in the middle. This CDR3 comprises 16 residues. CDR1 and CDR2 from the germline V gene are LGHNA and YNFKEQ.

CDR3 nucleotide sequence: TGTGCCAGCAGTGAGGTCCTAAGCGGGTACGAGCAGTACTTC. Translation gives CASSEVLSGYEQYF. The chain combines TRBV28 with TRBJ2-7, with D possibly being TRBD2 (6 bases). The V gene lost 5 bases and the J gene lost 4 bases, with 15 bases spanning the gap. The CDR3 runs 14 residues. CDR1 and CDR2 (germline): MDHEN, SYDVKM.

The J gene is TRBJ2-2, the V gene TRBV27, with a weak D call TRBD2 (5 bases). Germline loops: CDR1 MNHEY, CDR2 SMNVEV (reference sequence). V was pared by 7 bases and J by 3 bases, with 21 bases between. This CDR3 has 17 amino acids. As DNA, the CDR3 is TGTGCCAGCACCCGTTCTAGCTCGCCATGGGACACCGGGGAGCTGTTTTTT. Translated: CASTRSSSPWDTGELFF.

This sequence joins TRBV6-1 and TRBJ2-4; TRBD1 is a possible D gene (5 bases). The CDR3 spans 16 residues. The germline V gene has CDR1 MNHNS and CDR2 SASEGT. V lost 1 base and J lost 4, with 14 bases in between. Here the CDR3 reads CASSEDPGARKNIQYF. The DNA of the CDR3 is TGTGCCAGCAGTGAAGATCCTGGGGCGAGAAAAAACATTCAGTACTTC.

This clone was seen a handful of times. This chain links TRBV6-5 with TRBJ1-1; 8 bases fit TRBD1. Trimming cost V 5 bases and J 1 base; bases outside gene matches: 6. From germline, CDR1 is MNHEY and CDR2 SVGAGI. The CDR3 covers 15 residues. CDR3 in DNA: TGTGCCAGCAGTCTTGCCGGGACAGGGAACACTGAAGCTTTCTTT. This translates into CASSLAGTGNTEAFF.

The V call is TRBV6-5, the J call TRBJ2-4; TRBD1 aligns across 9 bases. Germline-derived CDR1 and CDR2 are MNHEY and SVGAGI. The CDR3 consists of 13 residues. After removal of 5 bases from V and 5 bases from J, the junction contained 1 base not matched to a gene. The CDR3 loop reads CASSGDRENIQYF. The CDR3 DNA follows: TGTGCCAGCAGTGGGGACAGGGAAAACATTCAGTACTTC.

J is TRBJ2-5 and V is TRBV5-1; D call uncertain. The CDR3 covers 14 residues. With 0 bases removed from V and 4 bases from J, the gap between germline ends came to 10 bases. CDR1 and CDR2 from the germline V gene are SGHRS and YFSETQ. Written as DNA, the CDR3 is TGCGCCAGCAGCTTGGGGAGAACGAGAGAGACCCAGTACTTC. This encodes CASSLGRTRETQYF.

In its sample, this clone was seen once. The chain has TRBV27 and TRBJ1-3; perhaps TRBD1 as D (5 bases). The germline CDR1 and CDR2 sequences are MNHEY and SMNVEV (reference sequence). V was pared by 2 bases and J by 0 bases, with 8 bases between. The CDR3 spans 15 residues. CDR3 sequence reads: CASSLKGSSGNTIYF. CDR3 coding DNA: TGTGCCAGCAGTTTAAAGGGGAGCTCTGGAAACACCATATATTTT.

This chain joins TRBV20-1 and TRBJ2-3, with 11 positions matching TRBD1. The CDR3 spans 10 residues. CDR1 and CDR2 (germline): DFQATT, SNEGSKA (reference sequence). V dropped 5 bases and J dropped 14; count of bases not matched to a gene: 3. The CDR3, as DNA: TGCAGTGCTGGACAGGGGGCAGGGTATTTT. Translating gives CSAGQGAGYF.

The CDR3 region is CAWDQRTSGANEQFF. In DNA form, the CDR3 reads TGTGCCTGGGACCAAAGGACTAGCGGGGCTAATGAGCAGTTCTTC. The V and J genes are TRBV30 and TRBJ2-1; 12 nucleotides align to TRBD2. Trimming at V came to 5 bases and at J to 7 bases, leaving 9 bases not matched to a gene. This CDR3 region has 15 residues. The germline V gene encodes CDR1 GTSNPN and CDR2 SVGIG (reference sequence).

This clone was seen only once. The CDR3 DNA is TGCGCCAGCGGGACAGGACTTAGCACAGATACGCAGTATTTT. Protein: CASGTGLSTDTQYF. V and J are TRBV4-1 and TRBJ2-3, with 8 bases lining up with TRBD1. Germline V gives CDR1 MGHRA, CDR2 YSYEKL. V dropped 8 bases and J dropped 0; count of bases not matched to a gene: 4. The CDR3 has 14 residues.

This clone was found once. The gene calls are TRBV9 and TRBJ2-3; possible D gene TRBD1, 6 bases. Trimming pared 4 bases from V and 2 bases from J, leaving 11 bases between. CDR1 is SGDLS, CDR2 YYNGEE, per germline. The length of the CDR3 is 14 residues. CDR3 nucleotides: TGTGCCAGCAGCCTAACAGGGACCACAGATACGCAGTATTTT. It specifies CASSLTGTTDTQYF.